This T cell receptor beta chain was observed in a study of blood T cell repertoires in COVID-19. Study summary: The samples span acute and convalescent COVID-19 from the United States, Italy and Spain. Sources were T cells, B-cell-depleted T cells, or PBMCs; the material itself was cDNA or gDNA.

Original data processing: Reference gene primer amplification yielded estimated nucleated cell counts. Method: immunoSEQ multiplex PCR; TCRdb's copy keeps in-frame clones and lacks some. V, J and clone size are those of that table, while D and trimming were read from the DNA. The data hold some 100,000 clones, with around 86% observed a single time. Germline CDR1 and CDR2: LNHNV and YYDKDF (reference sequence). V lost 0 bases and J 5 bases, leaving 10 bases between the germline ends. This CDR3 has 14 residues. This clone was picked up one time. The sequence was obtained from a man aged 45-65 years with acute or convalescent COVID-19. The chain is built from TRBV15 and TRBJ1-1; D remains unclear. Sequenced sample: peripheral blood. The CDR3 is CATSRDAGLTEAFF. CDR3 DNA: TGTGCCACCAGCAGAGATGCGGGATTGACTGAAGCTTTCTTT.